This note documents a single T cell receptor beta chain sequence. Authors' methods: How many nucleated cells were present was estimated from reference gene primer amplification. Sequenced by immunoSEQ multiplex PCR; TCRdb stores in-frame clones only, minus some. The DNA was the basis for D and trimming; V, J and clone size are from that table. Altogether 150,000 to 180,000 clones are present, roughly four fifths being singletons, with the ten largest covering about 29%. The data are from a study of blood T cell repertoires in COVID-19. Study-wide context: Donors in the United States, Italy and Spain gave samples during acute or convalescent COVID-19. T cells, B-cell-depleted T cells, or PBMCs supplied cDNA or gDNA.

Sequencing was performed on peripheral blood. The origin of this receptor is a woman aged 55-70 years with acute or convalescent COVID-19.

Written as DNA, the CDR3 is TGTGCCAGCAGTACCCCGGGACAGAGCACAGATACGCAGTATTTT. Translation gives CASSTPGQSTDTQYF. The J gene is TRBJ2-3, the V gene TRBV7-9, with 7 bases lining up with TRBD1. V gave up 6 bases and J gave up 0 bases; unmatched junction bases: 6. Germline V gives CDR1 SEHNR, CDR2 FQNEAQ (reference sequence). The CDR3 runs to 15 residues.